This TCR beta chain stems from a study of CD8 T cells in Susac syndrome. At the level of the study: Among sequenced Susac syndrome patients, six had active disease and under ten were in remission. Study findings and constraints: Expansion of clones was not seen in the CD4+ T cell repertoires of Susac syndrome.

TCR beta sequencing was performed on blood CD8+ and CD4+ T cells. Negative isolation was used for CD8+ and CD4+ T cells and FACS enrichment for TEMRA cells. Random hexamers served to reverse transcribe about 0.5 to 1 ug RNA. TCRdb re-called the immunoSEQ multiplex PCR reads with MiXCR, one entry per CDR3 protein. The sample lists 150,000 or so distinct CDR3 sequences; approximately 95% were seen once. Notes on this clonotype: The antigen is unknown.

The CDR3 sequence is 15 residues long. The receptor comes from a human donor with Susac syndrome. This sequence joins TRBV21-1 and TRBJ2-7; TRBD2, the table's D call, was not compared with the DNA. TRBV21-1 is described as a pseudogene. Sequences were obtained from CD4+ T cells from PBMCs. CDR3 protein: CASSLGGAPDYEQYF. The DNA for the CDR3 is TGTGCCAGCAGCCTAGGAGGGGCTCCCGACTACGAGCAGTACTTC.